This TCR beta chain was sequenced for a study of blood T cell repertoires in COVID-19. Study context: Spain, Italy and the United States supplied samples that represented acute and convalescent COVID-19. PBMCs, B-cell-depleted T cells, or T cells provided the cDNA or gDNA that made up the material.

Original processing notes: Estimated nucleated cell counts came from reference gene primer amplification. Using immunoSEQ multiplex PCR, the repertoire was profiled, and TCRdb retains in-frame clones only, with some absent. V, J and clone size reflect that table, while D and trimming were determined from the DNA. The sample includes a few hundred thousand clones, approximately 88% of them seen just once. Looked up from germline, CDR1 is SEHNR and CDR2 is FQNEAQ (reference sequence). J gave up 6 bases and V 3 bases, and 6 bases lay outside the gene matches. The length of the CDR3 is 14 residues. What was sequenced was peripheral blood. This chain joins TRBV7-9 and TRBJ2-7, with 9 bases identical to TRBD1. The sequence was collected from a woman between 35 and 50 years old who had recovered from COVID-19. CDR3 residues: CASSFRDRAGEQYF. The CDR3 DNA reads as TGTGCCAGCAGCTTCCGGGACAGGGCGGGCGAGCAGTACTTC.